The text below deals with one T cell receptor (beta chain). The antigen is not known. Its ends do not fully match the called genes, so a read error is possible. Germline V gene lookup returns CDR1 SEHNR and CDR2 FQNEAQ (reference sequence). This CDR3 is built from 14 residues. This sample was included in a study of cytomegalovirus exposure and HLA in healthy donors. Study-level points and caveats: Productive status was seen about 90% or about 30% of the time for most TCR beta V segments in an earlier analysis. It was about 150 TCR beta chains that were listed as cytomegalovirus-associated. DRB1 showed the most TCR associations and HLA-C the fewest in a later analysis, as rates varied by HLA locus. A link between a missense DCLRE1C variant and TCR beta V- and J-gene trimming emerged from a later analysis.

Primers: 60 Vbeta forward and 13 Jbeta reverse. Assay used: immunoSEQ multiplex PCR; TCRdb lists only in-frame clones, some missing. The sample yields roughly 200,000 clones, roughly 90% seen once. The sequence came from a boy aged 2-9 years in good health and CMV-seronegative. J is TRBJ2-2 and V is TRBV7-9; tentatively, D is TRBD2 (5 bases). The specimen was PBMCs. CDR3 sequence reads: CSSKAEMGTGELFF. CDR3 in DNA: TGTTCCAGCAAAGCGGAGATGGGCACCGGGGAGCTGTTTTTT. The full variable domain, its missing parts supplied by reference TRBV7-9 and TRBJ2-2, is DTGVSQNPRHKITKRGQNVTFRCDPISEHNRLYWYRQTLGQGPEFLTYFQNEAQLEKSRLLSDRFSAERPKGSFSTLEIQRTEQGDSAMYLCSSKAEMGTGELFFGEGSRLTVL.